The source of this TCR beta chain is a study of T cells after yellow fever vaccination. TCRdb reprocessed the 5' RACE reads with MiXCR, giving one entry per CDR3 protein. The repertoire holds hundreds of thousands of distinct CDR3 sequences, with roughly an eighth as singletons. In germline, CDR1 is SQVTM, CDR2 ANQGSEA. The length of the CDR3 is 13 residues. Trimming took off 6 bases at V and 6 bases at J, with 15 bases between the two ends. This clonotype was counted between two and nine times. This sequence joins TRBV29-1 and TRBJ2-4; D is undetermined. This clonotype originated in a man between 18 and 29 years old who received the YFV17D yellow fever vaccine. Sequencing was performed on CD4+ T cells sorted from PBMCs, taken 15 days after the yellow fever booster vaccination. The CDR3 DNA is TGCAGCGTCAAGGGTCCGGGTGGAAACATTCAGTACTTC. Translation: CSVKGPGGNIQYF.